This T cell receptor (beta chain) was recovered during a study of T cell responses to AZD1222 COVID-19 vaccine. The V end lost 1 base, the J end lost 5 bases, and 10 bases lay between the germline ends. The CDR3 runs 14 residues. The V gene's germline CDR1 is SGHDT and CDR2 YYEEEE. Repertoires were generated with immunoSEQ multiplex PCR, while TCRdb's copy carries only in-frame clones and drops some. The repertoire has around 78,000 clones, 75% to 95% of them found once; the top ten carry 3.3%. The specimen was peripheral blood, collected 28 days after the second AZD1222 dose. This TCR was recovered from an adult who received the AZD1222 COVID-19 vaccine. The chain couples TRBV5-6 to TRBJ2-1, with a weak D call TRBD1 (6 bases). In nucleotides, the CDR3 is TGTGCCAGCAGCTTGCGGGACATAGACAATGAGCAGTTCTTC. Its translation is CASSLRDIDNEQFF.